One and the same sample provided the 13 T cell receptor beta chains below, sequenced in a study of cytomegalovirus exposure and HLA in healthy donors. Primers included in the PCR were 60 Vbeta and 13 Jbeta primers. This table comes from immunoSEQ multiplex PCR, and its TCRdb copy is limited to in-frame clones, with some not included. Here the sample spans some 120,000 clones, more than 60% being singletons. Sequenced input: PBMCs. These TCRs come from a middle-aged woman in good health and CMV-seropositive.

The rearrangement joins TRBV4-1 to TRBJ1-4; TRBD1 is a possible D gene (5 bases). V shed 2 bases and J shed 5 bases, with 15 bases lying between them. Germline values: CDR1 MGHRA, CDR2 YSYEKL. This CDR3 contains 16 residues. The CDR3 DNA reads TGCGCCAGCAGCCAAATACGGCAGGGTGCGAATGAAAAACTGTTTTTT. It yields the protein CASSQIRQGANEKLFF.

V and J are TRBV15 and TRBJ1-1; 11 bases are shared with TRBD1. The CDR3 spans 15 residues. Trimming removed 3 bases from V and 5 bases from J; junction bases left unmatched: 5. Looked up from germline, CDR1 is LNHNV and CDR2 is YYDKDF (reference sequence). DNA of the CDR3: TGTGCCACCAGCAGCCAGGGACAGGGGGAAACTGAAGCTTTCTTT. The encoded protein is CATSSQGQGETEAFF. The complete variable domain, with remaining parts taken from reference TRBV15 and TRBJ1-1, reads DAMVIQNPRYQVTQFGKPVTLSCSQTLNHNVMYWYQQKSSQAPKLLFHYYDKDFNNEADTPDNFQSRRPNTSFCFLDIRSPGLGDTAMYLCATSSQGQGETEAFFGQGTRLTVV.

The J gene is TRBJ1-2, the V gene TRBV20-1, with D unclear. Trimming removed 3 bases from V and 8 bases from J, with 7 bases in between. The CDR3 covers 10 residues. Germline loops: CDR1 DFQATT, CDR2 SNEGSKA (reference sequence). CDR3 sequence: CSASRVGYTF. The CDR3 bases are TGCAGTGCTAGTCGGGTCGGCTACACCTTC.

This clone was seen a few times. The chain uses TRBV21-1 and TRBJ1-2; TRBD1, as called in the table, went unchecked against the DNA. TRBV21-1 is a pseudogene. CDR3 length: 15 amino acids. The CDR3 coding sequence is TGTGCCAGCAGCAAAGCAGGGGATGGGGACTATGGCTACACCTTC. Protein: CASSKAGDGDYGYTF.

The V call is TRBV2, the J call TRBJ2-7; D not certain. Trimming shortened V by 8 bases and J by 3 bases, and 8 bases separated the two germline ends. CDR1 is SNHLY, CDR2 FYNNEI, per germline. The CDR3 totals 11 residues. The CDR3: CASFLNYEQYF. The CDR3 nucleotides read TGTGCCAGCTTTCTAAACTACGAGCAGTACTTC.

This clone came up once. The chain couples TRBV7-2 to TRBJ2-1; the match to TRBD1 covers 9 bases. Germline V gene sequence: CDR1 SGHTA, CDR2 FQGNSA. The CDR3 spans 15 residues. V shed 2 bases and J 2 bases; nucleotides not matched to a gene: 1. The CDR3 DNA is TGTGCCAGCAGCTTAAGACAGGGGGCCTACAATGAGCAGTTCTTC. Its protein product is CASSLRQGAYNEQFF.

The chain uses TRBV6-5 and TRBJ1-1; no reliable D call. V dropped 3 bases and J dropped 3 bases, with 11 bases sitting between them. Germline loops: CDR1 MNHEY, CDR2 SVGAGI. The CDR3 contains 14 residues. The CDR3 is CASSYGRTYTEAFF. In DNA, the CDR3 is TGTGCCAGCAGTTATGGCAGAACCTACACTGAAGCTTTCTTT.

The gene calls are TRBV6-1 and TRBJ2-5, with 7 bases matching TRBD2. V lost 10 bases, J lost 4 bases, and 6 bases stayed unmatched. Germline V gene lookup returns CDR1 MNHNS and CDR2 SASEGT. The CDR3 covers 12 residues. The CDR3 region is CATRGGRETQYF. CDR3 coding DNA: TGTGCCACGAGGGGAGGGCGAGAGACCCAGTACTTC.

This clone has only a few counts. The V gene is TRBV21-1, the J gene TRBJ2-7; the D call in the table, TRBD2, was not verified against the DNA. TRBV21-1 is deemed a pseudogene. The CDR3 is made up of 15 amino acids. The CDR3 DNA sequence: TGTGCCAGCAGCGAGAGACTAGCGGGAGCCTACGAGCAGTACTTC. Translation gives CASSERLAGAYEQYF.

This clone came up a few times. The chain links TRBV10-3 to TRBJ2-7, with D maybe TRBD2 (6 bases). V shed 3 bases and J shed 6 bases, with 12 bases lying between them. The CDR3 is 13 residues long. The germline V gene encodes CDR1 ENHRY and CDR2 SYGVKD. The CDR3 is CAISELSGGEQYF. CDR3 in DNA: TGTGCCATCAGTGAACTTAGCGGTGGCGAGCAGTACTTC.

V usage is TRBV4-2 and J usage is TRBJ2-1, with D unclear. CDR1 is LGHNA, CDR2 YNFKEQ, per germline. V was pared by 1 base and J by 4 bases, with 14 bases between. The CDR3 is 16 amino acids. In DNA, the CDR3 is TGTGCCAGCAGCCAAGTGACTGTTACTGTTTACAATGAGCAGTTCTTC. Translated: CASSQVTVTVYNEQFF.

The V call is TRBV28, the J call TRBJ2-1; D not certain. Per germline, CDR1 MDHEN and CDR2 SYDVKM. V was cut by 6 bases and J by 6 bases, with 12 bases left in between. There are 13 residues in the CDR3. Here the CDR3 reads CASSRSQVNEQFF. As DNA, the CDR3 is TGTGCCAGCAGCCGCTCCCAGGTCAATGAGCAGTTCTTC. The full variable domain, rest sourced from reference TRBV28 and TRBJ2-1, is DVKVTQSSRYLVKRTGEKVFLECVQDMDHENMFWYRQDPGLGLRLIYFSYDVKMKEKGDIPEGYSVSREKKERFSLILESASTNQTSMYLCASSRSQVNEQFFGPGTRLTVL.

The chain carries TRBV27 and TRBJ2-7, with unresolved D. The CDR3 loop spans 14 amino acids. Germline values: CDR1 MNHEY, CDR2 SMNVEV (reference sequence). V was pared by 5 bases and J by 0 bases, with 11 bases between. The CDR3 sequence: CASSPTLSSYEQYF. As DNA, the CDR3 is TGTGCCAGCAGTCCGACTTTGAGCTCCTACGAGCAGTACTTC.